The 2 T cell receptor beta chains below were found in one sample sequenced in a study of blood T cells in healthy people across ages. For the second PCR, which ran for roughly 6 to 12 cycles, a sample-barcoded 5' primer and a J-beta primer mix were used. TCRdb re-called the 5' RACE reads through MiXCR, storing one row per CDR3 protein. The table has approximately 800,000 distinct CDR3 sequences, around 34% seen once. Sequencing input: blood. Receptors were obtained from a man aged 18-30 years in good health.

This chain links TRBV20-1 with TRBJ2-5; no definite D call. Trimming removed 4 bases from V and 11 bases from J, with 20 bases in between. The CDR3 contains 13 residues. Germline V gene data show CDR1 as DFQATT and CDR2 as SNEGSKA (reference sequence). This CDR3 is CSAIKNFPHEQYF. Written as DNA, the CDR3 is TGCAGTGCTATAAAAAACTTTCCTCATGAGCAGTACTTC.

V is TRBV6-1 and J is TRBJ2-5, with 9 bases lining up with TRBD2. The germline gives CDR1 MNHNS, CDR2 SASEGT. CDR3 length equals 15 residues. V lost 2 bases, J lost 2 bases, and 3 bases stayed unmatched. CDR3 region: CASSELAGQQETQYF. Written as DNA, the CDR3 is TGTGCCAGCAGTGAACTAGCGGGGCAACAAGAGACCCAGTACTTC.